What follows are 29 T cell receptor beta chains derived from one specimen sequenced in a study of blood T cell repertoires in COVID-19. The table came from immunoSEQ multiplex PCR; TCRdb's copy has only in-frame clones and leaves some out. The sample yields some 160,000 clones, roughly 90% seen once. Source material: peripheral blood. All receptors come from a man aged 18 to 29 with COVID-19, enrolled during active disease.

The V call is TRBV7-2, the J call TRBJ1-2; D gene ambiguous. Germline-derived CDR1 and CDR2 are SGHTA and FQGNSA. Trimming took off 4 bases at V and 5 bases at J, with 17 bases between the two ends. CDR3 length: 15 amino acids. CDR3 sequence: CASSSGRGRVYGYTF. DNA of the CDR3: TGTGCCAGCAGCTCCGGCCGGGGAAGGGTTTATGGCTACACCTTC.

The chain recombines TRBV5-6 with TRBJ2-6; 11 bases line up with TRBD1. CDR3 size: 18 residues. The V gene's germline CDR1 is SGHDT and CDR2 YYEEEE. V was clipped by 2 bases and J by 2 bases; unmatched bases: 6. CDR3 region: CASSFAGTGGAGANVLTF. For the CDR3, the DNA is TGTGCCAGCAGCTTTGCCGGGACAGGGGGAGCTGGGGCCAACGTCCTGACTTTC.

This clone has only one observation. The gene calls are TRBV5-1 and TRBJ2-1; TRBD2 matches at 7 bases. The CDR3 is 16 amino acids. Trimming took 0 bases from V and 6 from J; bases not matched to a gene: 9. CDR1 is SGHRS and CDR2 is YFSETQ in the germline V gene. DNA of the CDR3: TGCGCCAGCAGCTTGGTTCGAGCGGGGTCCGTCAATGAGCAGTTCTTC. Encoded protein: CASSLVRAGSVNEQFF.

The rearrangement joins TRBV7-9 to TRBJ1-4, with 8 bases identical to TRBD1. The CDR3 spans 15 residues. Trimming at V came to 1 base and at J to 8 bases, leaving 6 bases not matched to a gene. CDR1 and CDR2 (germline): SEHNR, FQNEAQ (reference sequence). CDR3 amino acids: CASSLVQGAEEKLFF. The CDR3 DNA reads as TGTGCCAGCAGCTTAGTGCAGGGGGCGGAAGAAAAACTGTTTTTT.

V is TRBV19 and J is TRBJ2-7, with 13 bases fitting TRBD2. CDR3 length: 16 residues. Germline trimming cut 5 bases from V and 6 bases from J; bases unmatched to any gene: 10. Germline V gene lookup returns CDR1 LNHDA and CDR2 SQIVND (reference sequence). This CDR3 reads CASSPPWTSGRTEQYF. The CDR3 DNA is TGTGCCAGTAGTCCCCCCTGGACTAGCGGGAGAACCGAGCAGTACTTC. The full variable domain, rest sourced from reference TRBV19 and TRBJ2-7, is DGGITQSPKYLFRKEGQNVTLSCEQNLNHDAMYWYRQDPGQGLRLIYYSQIVNDFQKGDIAEGYSVSREKKESFPLTVTSAQKNPTAFYLCASSPPWTSGRTEQYFGPGTRLTVT.

This clone was seen once. The rearrangement links TRBV7-2 to TRBJ2-5, with TRBD2 as a possible D gene (5 bases). The CDR3 contains 15 residues. Deletions cut 1 base from V and 2 bases from J, with 11 bases between. Germline CDR1 is SGHTA and CDR2 is FQGNSA. The CDR3 nucleotides are TGTGCCAGCAGCTTAGTGCGGCGGGTGCAAGAGACCCAGTACTTC. Its translation is CASSLVRRVQETQYF.

The CDR3 DNA reads TGTGCCAGCAGCCCGGGACTAGCGGTCTACGAGCAGTACTTC. It encodes CASSPGLAVYEQYF. V usage is TRBV2 and J usage is TRBJ2-7, with 11 bases aligning to TRBD2. Germline trimming cut 6 bases from V and 3 bases from J; bases unmatched to any gene: 4. CDR3 size: 14 residues. CDR1 and CDR2 (germline): SNHLY, FYNNEI.

The chain joins TRBV27 to TRBJ2-1; 8 nucleotides match TRBD2. The CDR3 runs to 14 residues. CDR1 is MNHEY and CDR2 is SMNVEV in the germline V gene (reference sequence). Germline trimming cut 8 bases from V and 4 bases from J; bases unmatched to any gene: 7. The CDR3 protein is CASFSGEFYNEQFF. CDR3 in DNA: TGTGCCAGCTTTAGCGGGGAATTTTACAATGAGCAGTTCTTC.

The genes are TRBV10-1 and TRBJ2-7; D might be TRBD2 (6 bases). The germline CDR1 and CDR2 sequences are WNHNN and SYGVQD (reference sequence). The CDR3 has 15 amino acids. The V end was cut by 0 bases, the J end by 4 bases, with 13 bases between. The CDR3 nucleotides are TGCGCCAGCAGTGAGTCGGGGGACGGAGGGTACGAGCAGTACTTC. This sequence encodes CASSESGDGGYEQYF.

CDR3 bases: TGCGCCAGCAGCCCGGGGACTAGCGGGAGGGTATCCTACGAGCAGTACTTC. Its protein is CASSPGTSGRVSYEQYF. This chain uses TRBV4-1 with TRBJ2-7; 16 bases match TRBD2. This CDR3 contains 17 residues. Germline assignment: CDR1 MGHRA and CDR2 YSYEKL. With 4 bases clipped from V and 1 base from J, the junction kept 4 bases outside the gene matches.

This clone has just a few counts. The V gene is TRBV4-1, the J gene TRBJ2-1, with 9 bases fitting TRBD1. This CDR3 region has 13 residues. Germline V gene lookup returns CDR1 MGHRA and CDR2 YSYEKL. Unmatched junction bases numbered 1, after V lost 2 bases and J lost 8 bases. Here the CDR3 DNA reads TGCGCCAGCAGCCAAAGACAGGGGGATGAGCAGTTCTTC. The encoded protein is CASSQRQGDEQFF.

The V gene is TRBV10-3, the J gene TRBJ2-7, with D perhaps TRBD2 (6 bases). The CDR3 is 15 amino acids. CDR1 and CDR2 (germline): ENHRY, SYGVKD. The V and J ends lost 6 bases and 7 bases respectively, with 22 bases between them. The CDR3 loop reads CAISGSWSGVWEQYF. CDR3 DNA sequence: TGTGCCATCAGCGGATCCTGGTCGGGAGTCTGGGAGCAGTACTTC.

J is TRBJ2-1 and V is TRBV5-6, with TRBD1 matching over 7 bases. CDR1 is SGHDT and CDR2 is YYEEEE in the germline V gene. The CDR3 contains 15 residues. Trimming at V came to 3 bases and at J to 0 bases, leaving 3 bases not matched to a gene. The CDR3 coding sequence is TGTGCCAGCAGCTCAGGGGGTGTCTCCTACAATGAGCAGTTCTTC. It specifies CASSSGGVSYNEQFF.

The chain uses TRBV6-5 and TRBJ1-1; weak D call: TRBD1 (6 bases). Trimming removed 2 bases from V and 4 bases from J, with 14 bases in between. This CDR3 contains 15 residues. The germline V gene has CDR1 MNHEY and CDR2 SVGAGI. The CDR3 sequence is CASSYGRGHSTEAFF. DNA of the CDR3: TGTGCCAGCAGTTACGGAAGGGGACATAGCACTGAAGCTTTCTTT.

This clone was seen once. The chain joins TRBV24-1 to TRBJ1-1, with 9 nucleotides matching TRBD1. CDR1 and CDR2 (germline): KGHDR, SFDVKD. V gave up 5 bases and J gave up 3 bases; unmatched junction bases: 3. The CDR3 extends over 14 amino acids. In DNA, the CDR3 is TGTGCCACCAGTGGGGGACAGGGCGACACTGAAGCTTTCTTT. Translating it yields CATSGGQGDTEAFF.

This clone turned up a few times. The chain has TRBV29-1 and TRBJ1-2; D possibly corresponds to TRBD1 (6 bases). V was trimmed by 7 bases and J by 2 bases, leaving 11 bases between them. Germline values: CDR1 SQVTM, CDR2 ANQGSEA. The CDR3 totals 12 residues. CDR3 loop: CSDRQANYGYTF. The CDR3 DNA reads as TGCAGCGATCGACAGGCGAACTATGGCTACACCTTC.

The chain uses TRBV5-6 and TRBJ1-1; unclear D gene. Germline CDR1 is SGHDT and CDR2 is YYEEEE. The CDR3 is 14 residues long. Trimming stripped 2 bases from V and 1 base from J, with 9 bases between. The CDR3 protein is CASSFLSGNTEAFF. The CDR3 bases are TGTGCCAGCAGCTTTTTGTCCGGGAACACTGAAGCTTTCTTT.

The rearrangement uses TRBV3-1 (or the pseudogene TRBV3-2) and TRBJ2-7, with 12 bases matching TRBD2. The CDR3 consists of 15 residues. The junction had 4 bases not matched to a gene; V was cut back by 2 bases and J by 5 bases. The V gene's germline CDR1 is LGHDT and CDR2 YNNKEL (reference sequence). The CDR3 is CASSQSSGRVDEQYF. As DNA, the CDR3 is TGTGCCAGCAGCCAATCTAGCGGGAGGGTCGACGAGCAGTACTTC.

This sequence joins TRBV30 and TRBJ1-2; tentative D call: TRBD1 (6 bases). Trimming removed 2 bases at V and 3 bases at J, with 13 bases between. The CDR3 extends over 14 amino acids. Germline V gives CDR1 GTSNPN, CDR2 SVGIG (reference sequence). In DNA form, the CDR3 reads TGTGCCTGGAGTAGTTGGGGACAAGACTATGGCTACACCTTC. Translated, it gives CAWSSWGQDYGYTF.

The chain combines TRBV6-5 with TRBJ1-1; 7 bases fit TRBD1. V lost 5 bases, J lost 5 bases, and 11 bases stayed unmatched. The CDR3 spans 15 residues. The germline CDR1 and CDR2 sequences are MNHEY and SVGAGI. The CDR3 reads CASSPTLTGRTEAFF. The CDR3 nucleotides read TGTGCCAGCAGTCCCACCTTGACAGGGAGGACTGAAGCTTTCTTT.

This rearrangement joins TRBV19 to TRBJ2-1; D not resolved. The CDR3 has 12 amino acids. The V end lost 1 base, the J end lost 5 bases, and 3 bases lay between the germline ends. Germline CDR1 LNHDA, CDR2 SQIVND (reference sequence). This chain's CDR3 is CASSIGNNEQFF. In DNA, the CDR3 is TGTGCCAGTAGTATAGGTAACAATGAGCAGTTCTTC.

This rearrangement joins TRBV28 to TRBJ1-5; maybe TRBD1 (5 bases). Trimming pared 3 bases from V and 7 bases from J, leaving 10 bases between. The CDR3 loop spans 13 amino acids. Per germline, CDR1 MDHEN and CDR2 SYDVKM. The CDR3 here is CASSFQGRQPQHF. Written as DNA, the CDR3 is TGTGCCAGCAGTTTCCAGGGCAGGCAGCCCCAGCATTTT.

The V call is TRBV24-1, the J call TRBJ1-5, with no clear D. V was cut by 4 bases and J by 4 bases, with 7 bases left in between. The CDR3 is 13 residues long. Per the germline V gene, CDR1 is KGHDR and CDR2 is SFDVKD. The CDR3 protein is CATSDQYNQPQHF. CDR3 bases: TGTGCCACCAGTGACCAGTATAATCAGCCCCAGCATTTT.

The chain couples TRBV28 to TRBJ1-2; D remains ambiguous. CDR3 length: 10 residues. Germline CDR1 MDHEN, CDR2 SYDVKM. The V end was cut by 6 bases, the J end by 6 bases, with 5 bases between. CDR3 bases: TGTGCCAGCAGGAGAGATGGCTACACCTTC. Protein sequence: CASRRDGYTF.

The V call is TRBV19, the J call TRBJ2-5; 10 nucleotides align to TRBD2. This CDR3 comprises 15 residues. With V trimmed by 2 bases and J by 2 bases, 2 bases remained unmatched. Per germline, CDR1 LNHDA and CDR2 SQIVND (reference sequence). CDR3: CASSILAGVQETQYF. The CDR3 nucleotides read TGTGCCAGTAGTATACTAGCGGGGGTGCAAGAGACCCAGTACTTC.

This clone was recorded once. The rearrangement links TRBV2 to TRBJ2-7, with D maybe TRBD1 (7 bases). Germline assignment: CDR1 SNHLY and CDR2 FYNNEI. CDR3 length equals 14 residues. The germline V and J ends were trimmed by 8 bases and 3 bases, with 17 bases remaining between them. CDR3 in DNA: TGTGCCAGCGGGGCAGGGGGGTCCAGCTACGAGCAGTACTTC. Its translation is CASGAGGSSYEQYF.

The chain has TRBV6-5 and TRBJ1-2; D is uncertain. CDR1 is MNHEY and CDR2 is SVGAGI in the germline V gene. V was trimmed by 2 bases and J by 8 bases, leaving 12 bases between them. The length of the CDR3 is 13 residues. The CDR3 reads CASSYGRYIGYTF. CDR3 coding DNA: TGTGCCAGCAGTTACGGCAGGTATATCGGCTACACCTTC.

The rearrangement links TRBV7-2 to TRBJ1-3, with 8 bases identical to TRBD1. CDR1 and CDR2 from the germline V gene are SGHTA and FQGNSA. The CDR3 has 17 amino acids. V dropped 5 bases and J dropped 2; count of bases not matched to a gene: 11. This CDR3 reads CASSLRTGRLTGNTIYF. The CDR3 DNA is TGTGCCAGCAGCCTACGGACAGGGAGGTTAACTGGAAACACCATATATTTT. The variable domain in full, completed from reference TRBV7-2 and TRBJ1-3, reads GAGVSQSPSNKVTEKGKDVELRCDPISGHTALYWYRQSLGQGLEFLIYFQGNSAPDKSGLPSDRFSAERTGGSVSTLTIQRTQQEDSAVYLCASSLRTGRLTGNTIYFGEGSWLTVV.

V gene TRBV30 combines with J gene TRBJ1-2; D uncertain. V lost 1 base and J 7 bases, leaving 10 bases between the germline ends. CDR3 length: 12 residues. Germline V gene sequence: CDR1 GTSNPN, CDR2 SVGIG (reference sequence). For the CDR3, the DNA is TGTGCCTGGAGTGGGGGAGGGAGTGGCTACACCTTC. Amino acid sequence: CAWSGGGSGYTF.